Sequencing of this T cell receptor beta chain was carried out in a study of glioma-infiltrating T cells (dated by TCRdb to the mid-2010s). With respect to the entire study: Low-grade gliomas were WHO grade II oligodendrogliomas or astrocytomas, and glioblastomas were WHO grade IV tumors sampled at initial rather than recurrent diagnosis. Dexamethasone was administered to glioma patients for six or fewer days before surgery. Sequencing coverage of roughly 4.5- to 11-fold of some 1 million peripheral T cells was targeted for blood libraries. Glioma tissue, non-neoplastic brain tissue and matched peripheral blood mononuclear cells were used as sources from which TCR alpha- and beta-chain repertoires were sequenced. To gauge divergence between tissue and blood T-cell populations, every tissue-infiltrating repertoire was compared against the peripheral blood repertoire from the same patient. The paired cohort was made up of three low-grade glioma patients, 7 to 9 primary glioblastoma patients and three non-glioma patients who contributed non-neoplastic brain tissue.

The iRepertoire nested amplicon-rescue multiplex PCR (arm-PCR) platform was used to amplify TCR alpha and beta CDR3 regions from RNA. For one-step reverse transcription and amplification, roughly 90-400 ng of tissue mRNA or PBMC total RNA was used as input. After bead purification, a secondary multiplex PCR added Illumina adapters, and libraries were gel-purified between 200 and 400 bp. Internal 6-nucleotide barcodes were carried by the libraries and were used for demultiplexing. Libraries were sequenced on an Illumina MiSeq with 2x220 or 2x250 nucleotide paired-end reads. The source study handled its data this way. FLASH 1.2.11 was used to merge paired reads, and BWA-MEM then aligned the reads to the GRCh37 human genome before TRA and TRB reads were extracted. For V and J assignment, an IMGT-derived reference of cassette sequences and CDR3 motifs that included pseudogenes was used. Reads were translated in three frames, and productive CDR3s were defined as those with a C...FGXG motif and no stop codons. A clonotype was defined as a unique combination of a V-J cassette pair and a CDR3 amino acid sequence. Reads were filtered by Hamming distance, with the threshold set by the sequence error rate of each sample in mapped regions. TCRdb handled the public reads itself, with Q25 trimming in fastp and clone calling in MiXCR, and kept productive beta chains. Each entry merges the rows of one CDR3 protein and shows their most common DNA and genes. These V and J calls originate from TCRdb's pipeline instead of the authors' own analysis. The sample table lists fewer than 500,000 distinct CDR3 sequences, less than 50% of them with a count of one. The ten largest clones represent around 12% of the sample.

Including the terminal cysteine and phenylalanine, the CDR3 comprises 15 residues. Of all the DNA, just the CDR3 is kept, 45 bases in frame from base 1. CDR1 is given as MNHNS and CDR2 as SASEGT, both from the germline V gene. The V and J ends are trimmed by 5 bases and 0 bases, leaving 11 bases between them. Immediately after resection, surgical brain or tumor specimens were cryofrozen in liquid nitrogen, with peripheral blood cells collected concurrently. Only a few counts were recorded for this clonotype. Its antigen is unknown. No base quality information exists; no much larger clone differs at one position. Summary of the overall study and its limitations: Patients with low tissue-blood divergence were marked by a signature set of shared blood CDR3 motifs, and this signature set was depleted in highly divergent patients. Small numbers underpinned the group comparisons: roughly 8 glioblastoma patients, three low-grade glioma patients and three non-neoplastic patients. Very few CDR3 sequences were shared between tissue and blood, attributed to high CDR3 diversity and limited sampling. In non-neoplastic patients, VJ-independent divergence between tissue and blood fell below expectation, whereas in all gliomas, and especially in low-grade gliomas, the divergence rose above expectation.

This receptor was obtained from a human donor with low-grade glioma or glioblastoma, undergoing nonglioma brain surgery, or in good health (not recorded which). The sequence joins TRBV6-1 to TRBJ1-3; no confident D gene assignment can be made. The sample was glioma tissue, nonneoplastic brain tissue, or PBMCs (not recorded which). The DNA is TGTGCCAGCAGTACCTCGGGAGTCTCTGGAAACACCATATATTTT. This yields the protein CASSTSGVSGNTIYF.